This T cell receptor (beta chain) was profiled in a study of CD8 T cells in Susac syndrome. Reverse transcription used roughly 0.5 to 1 ug RNA and random hexamers. MiXCR, applied by TCRdb to the immunoSEQ multiplex PCR reads, yields one record per CDR3 protein. The table has some 100,000 distinct CDR3 sequences, about nine tenths seen once. The germline gives CDR1 SNHLY, CDR2 FYNNEI. The CDR3 runs to 15 residues. The V and J ends lost 8 bases and 0 bases respectively, with 14 bases between them. The sequenced sample was CD4+ T cells from PBMCs. The chain uses TRBV2 and TRBJ2-1; tentative D call: TRBD1 (5 bases). The sequence derives from a human donor in good health. The CDR3 DNA follows: TGTGCCAGCTCTCTAGGGGCCGGCTCCTACAATGAGCAGTTCTTC. Translation gives CASSLGAGSYNEQFF.